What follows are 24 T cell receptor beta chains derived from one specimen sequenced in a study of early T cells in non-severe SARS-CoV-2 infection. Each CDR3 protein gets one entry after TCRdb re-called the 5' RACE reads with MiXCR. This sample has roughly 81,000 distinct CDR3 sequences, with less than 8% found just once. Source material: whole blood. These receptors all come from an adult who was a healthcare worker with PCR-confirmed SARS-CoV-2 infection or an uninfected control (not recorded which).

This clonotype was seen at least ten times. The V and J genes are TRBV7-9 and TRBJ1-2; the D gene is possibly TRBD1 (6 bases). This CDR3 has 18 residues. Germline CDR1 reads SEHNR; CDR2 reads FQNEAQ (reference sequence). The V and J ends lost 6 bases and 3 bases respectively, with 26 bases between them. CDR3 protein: CASRGATGAVDPYYGYTF. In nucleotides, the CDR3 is TGTGCCAGCAGAGGCGCAACGGGGGCAGTAGATCCCTACTATGGCTACACCTTC.

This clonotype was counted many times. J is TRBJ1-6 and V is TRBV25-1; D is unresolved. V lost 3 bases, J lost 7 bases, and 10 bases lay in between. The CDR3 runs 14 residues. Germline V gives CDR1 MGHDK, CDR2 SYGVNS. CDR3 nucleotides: TGTGCCAGCAGTGAGGCAGGAGGCAATTCACCCCTCCACTTT. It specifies CASSEAGGNSPLHF.

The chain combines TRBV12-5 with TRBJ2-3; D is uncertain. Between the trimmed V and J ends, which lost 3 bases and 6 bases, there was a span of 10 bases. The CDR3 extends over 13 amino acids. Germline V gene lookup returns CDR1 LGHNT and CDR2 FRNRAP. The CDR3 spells CASGLQASDTQYF. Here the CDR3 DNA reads TGTGCTAGTGGTTTACAAGCGTCGGATACGCAGTATTTT.

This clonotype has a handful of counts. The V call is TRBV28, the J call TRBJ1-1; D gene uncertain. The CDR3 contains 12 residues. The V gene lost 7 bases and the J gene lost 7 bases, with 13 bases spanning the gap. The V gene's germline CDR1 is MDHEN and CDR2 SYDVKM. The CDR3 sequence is CASISRTGEAFF. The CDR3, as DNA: TGTGCCAGCATATCCCGGACCGGTGAAGCTTTCTTT. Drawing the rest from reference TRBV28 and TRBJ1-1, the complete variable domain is DVKVTQSSRYLVKRTGEKVFLECVQDMDHENMFWYRQDPGLGLRLIYFSYDVKMKEKGDIPEGYSVSREKKERFSLILESASTNQTSMYLCASISRTGEAFFGQGTRLTVV.

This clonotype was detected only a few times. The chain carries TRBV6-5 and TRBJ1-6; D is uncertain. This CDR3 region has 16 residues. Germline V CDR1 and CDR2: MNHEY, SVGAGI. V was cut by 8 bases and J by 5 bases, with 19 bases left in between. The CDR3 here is CASRTRLSIDNSPLHF. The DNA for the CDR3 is TGTGCCAGCCGTACGCGGCTCTCCATTGATAATTCACCCCTCCACTTT.

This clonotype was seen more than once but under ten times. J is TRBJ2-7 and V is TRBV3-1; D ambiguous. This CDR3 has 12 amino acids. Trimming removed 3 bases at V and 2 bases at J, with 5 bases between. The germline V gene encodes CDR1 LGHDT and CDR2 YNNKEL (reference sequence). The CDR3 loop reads CASSHSPYEQYF. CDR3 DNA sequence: TGTGCCAGCAGCCACAGCCCCTACGAGCAGTACTTC.

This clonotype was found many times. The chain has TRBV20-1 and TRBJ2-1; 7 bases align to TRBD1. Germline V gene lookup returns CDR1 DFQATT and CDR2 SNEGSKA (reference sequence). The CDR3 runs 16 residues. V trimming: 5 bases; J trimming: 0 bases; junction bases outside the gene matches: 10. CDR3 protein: CSAPDRSSSSYNEQFF. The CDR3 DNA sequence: TGCAGTGCTCCGGACAGGAGCTCGAGCTCCTACAATGAGCAGTTCTTC.

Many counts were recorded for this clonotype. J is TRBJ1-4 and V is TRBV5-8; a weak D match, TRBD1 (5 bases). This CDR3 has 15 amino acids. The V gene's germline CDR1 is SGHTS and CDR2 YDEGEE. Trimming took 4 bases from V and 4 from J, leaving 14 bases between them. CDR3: CASSEKGYDNEKLFF. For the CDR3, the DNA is TGTGCCAGCAGCGAGAAGGGGTACGATAATGAAAAACTGTTTTTT.

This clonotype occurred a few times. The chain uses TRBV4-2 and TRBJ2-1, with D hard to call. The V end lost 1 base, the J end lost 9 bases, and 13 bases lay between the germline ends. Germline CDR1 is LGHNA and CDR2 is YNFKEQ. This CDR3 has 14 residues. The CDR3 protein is CASSQGGSYAEQFF. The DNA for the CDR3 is TGTGCCAGCAGCCAAGGGGGTAGCTATGCTGAGCAGTTCTTC.

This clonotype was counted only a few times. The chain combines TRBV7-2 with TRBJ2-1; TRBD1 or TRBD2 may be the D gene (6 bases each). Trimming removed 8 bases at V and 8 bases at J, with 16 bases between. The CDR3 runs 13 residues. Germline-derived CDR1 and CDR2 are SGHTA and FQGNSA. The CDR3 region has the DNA TGTGCCAGCCGACAGGATTGGAGGGATGAGCAGTTCTTC. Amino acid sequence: CASRQDWRDEQFF.

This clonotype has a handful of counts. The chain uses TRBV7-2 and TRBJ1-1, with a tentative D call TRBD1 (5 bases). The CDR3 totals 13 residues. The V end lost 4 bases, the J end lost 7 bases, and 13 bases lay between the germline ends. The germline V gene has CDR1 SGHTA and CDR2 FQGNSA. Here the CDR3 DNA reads TGTGCCAGCAGCTCAGGGAGAACTGTTGAAGCTTTCTTT. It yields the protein CASSSGRTVEAFF.

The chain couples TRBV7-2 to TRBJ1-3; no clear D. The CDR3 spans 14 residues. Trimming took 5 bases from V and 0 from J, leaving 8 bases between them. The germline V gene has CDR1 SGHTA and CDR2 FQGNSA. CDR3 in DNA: TGTGCCAGCAGCCCCAGCTTCTCTGGAAACACCATATATTTT. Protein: CASSPSFSGNTIYF.

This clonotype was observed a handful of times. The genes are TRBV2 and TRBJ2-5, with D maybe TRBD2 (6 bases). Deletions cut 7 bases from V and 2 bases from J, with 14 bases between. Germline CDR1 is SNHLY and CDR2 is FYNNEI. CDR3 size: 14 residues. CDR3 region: CASKPEGRQETQYF. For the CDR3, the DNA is TGTGCCAGCAAGCCGGAGGGACGACAAGAGACCCAGTACTTC.

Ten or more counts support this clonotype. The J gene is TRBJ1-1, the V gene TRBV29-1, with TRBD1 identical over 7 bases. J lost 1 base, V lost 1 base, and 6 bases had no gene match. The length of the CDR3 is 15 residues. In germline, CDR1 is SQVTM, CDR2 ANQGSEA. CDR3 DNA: TGCAGCGTTGAAGTCCAGGGGGAAAGGAACACTGAAGCTTTCTTT. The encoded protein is CSVEVQGERNTEAFF.

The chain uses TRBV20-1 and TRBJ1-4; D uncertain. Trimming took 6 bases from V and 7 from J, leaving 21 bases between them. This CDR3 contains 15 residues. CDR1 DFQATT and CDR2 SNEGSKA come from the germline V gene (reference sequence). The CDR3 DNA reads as TGCAGTGCGAGTCTACTAGCGGGAGAGGGTGAAAAACTGTTTTTT. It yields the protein CSASLLAGEGEKLFF.

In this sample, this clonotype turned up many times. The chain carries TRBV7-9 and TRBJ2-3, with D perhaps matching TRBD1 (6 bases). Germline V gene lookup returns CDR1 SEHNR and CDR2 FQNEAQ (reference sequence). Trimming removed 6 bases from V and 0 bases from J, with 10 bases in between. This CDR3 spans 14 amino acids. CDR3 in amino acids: CASRIGQSTDTQYF. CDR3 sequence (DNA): TGTGCCAGCAGAATTGGACAGAGCACAGATACGCAGTATTTT.

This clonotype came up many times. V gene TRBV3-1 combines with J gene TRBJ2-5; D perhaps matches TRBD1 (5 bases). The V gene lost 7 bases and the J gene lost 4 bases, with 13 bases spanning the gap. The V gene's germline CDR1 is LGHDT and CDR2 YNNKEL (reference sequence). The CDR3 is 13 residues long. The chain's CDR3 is CASTDGAPETQYF. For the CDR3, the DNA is TGTGCCAGCACCGATGGGGCCCCAGAGACCCAGTACTTC.

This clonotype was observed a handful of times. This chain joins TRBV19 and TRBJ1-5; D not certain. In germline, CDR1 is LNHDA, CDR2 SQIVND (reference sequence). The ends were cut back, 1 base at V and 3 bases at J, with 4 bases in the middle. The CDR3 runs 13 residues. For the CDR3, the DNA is TGTGCCAGTAGTATAGCTGACAATCAGCCCCAGCATTTT. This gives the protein CASSIADNQPQHF.

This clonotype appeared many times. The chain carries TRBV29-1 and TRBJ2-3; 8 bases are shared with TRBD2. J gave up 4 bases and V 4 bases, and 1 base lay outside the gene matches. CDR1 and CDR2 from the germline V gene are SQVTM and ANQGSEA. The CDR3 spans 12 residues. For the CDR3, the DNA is TGCAGCGTTGCCGGGGGGGCAGATACGCAGTATTTT. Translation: CSVAGGADTQYF.

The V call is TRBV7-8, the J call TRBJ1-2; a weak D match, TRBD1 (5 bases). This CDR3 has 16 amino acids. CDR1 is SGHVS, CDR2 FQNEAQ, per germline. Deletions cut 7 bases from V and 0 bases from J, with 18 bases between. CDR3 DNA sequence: TGTGCCAGCACCCGAGGGACCTCTACTTCTAACTATGGCTACACCTTC. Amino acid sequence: CASTRGTSTSNYGYTF. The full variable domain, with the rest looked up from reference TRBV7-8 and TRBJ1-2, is GAGVSQSPRYKVAKRGQDVALRCDPISGHVSLFWYQQALGQGPEFLTYFQNEAQLDKSGLPSDRFFAERPEGSVSTLKIQRTQQEDSAVYLCASTRGTSTSNYGYTFGSGTRLTVV.

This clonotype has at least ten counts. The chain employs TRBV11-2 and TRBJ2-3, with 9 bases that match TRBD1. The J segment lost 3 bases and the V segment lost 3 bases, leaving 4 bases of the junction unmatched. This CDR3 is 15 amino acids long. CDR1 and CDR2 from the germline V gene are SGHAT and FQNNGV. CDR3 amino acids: CASSLGQGRTDTQYF. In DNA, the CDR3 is TGTGCCAGCAGCTTGGGACAGGGCAGGACAGATACGCAGTATTTT.

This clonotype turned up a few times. The DNA for the CDR3 is TGTGCCAGCAGTTTGTGGCAGGGAATCCACGAGCAGTACTTC. Residues: CASSLWQGIHEQYF. The chain uses TRBV28 and TRBJ2-7; D is possibly TRBD1 (5 bases). V was clipped by 3 bases and J by 5 bases, with 14 bases between them. Germline loops: CDR1 MDHEN, CDR2 SYDVKM. The CDR3 sequence is 14 residues long.

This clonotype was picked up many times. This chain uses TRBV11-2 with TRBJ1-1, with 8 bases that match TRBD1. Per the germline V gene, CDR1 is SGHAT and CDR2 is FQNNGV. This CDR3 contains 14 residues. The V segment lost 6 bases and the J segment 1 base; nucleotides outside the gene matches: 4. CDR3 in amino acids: CASRRQGTNTEAFF. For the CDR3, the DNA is TGTGCCAGCAGACGACAGGGGACGAACACTGAAGCTTTCTTT. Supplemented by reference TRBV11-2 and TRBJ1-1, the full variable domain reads EAGVAQSPRYKIIEKRQSVAFWCNPISGHATLYWYQQILGQGPKLLIQFQNNGVVDDSQLPKDRFSAERLKGVDSTLKIQPAKLEDSAVYLCASRRQGTNTEAFFGQGTRLTVV.

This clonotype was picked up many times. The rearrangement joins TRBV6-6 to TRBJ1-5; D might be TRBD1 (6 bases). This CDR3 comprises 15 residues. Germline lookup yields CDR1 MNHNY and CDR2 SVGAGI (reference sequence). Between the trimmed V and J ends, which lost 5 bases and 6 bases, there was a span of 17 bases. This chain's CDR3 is CASSPLTGGFQPQHF. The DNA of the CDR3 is TGTGCCAGCAGTCCGTTGACGGGGGGCTTTCAGCCCCAGCATTTT.